Listed below are T cell receptor beta chains from one sample, sequenced in a study of blood T cell repertoires in COVID-19. Only in-frame clones appear in the TCRdb table, and some are missing; sequencing was by immunoSEQ multiplex PCR. The table has 150,000 to 200,000 clones, about 91% seen once. Specimen: peripheral blood. All receptors derive from a woman aged 50 to 60 with acute or convalescent COVID-19. CDR3s include the opening cysteine and the closing phenylalanine or tryptophan. A D gene is named only where the DNA matches it firmly. Some rows have no size entry. The others give once, few or many, or a class for an expanded clone.

. | TRBJ2-1 | TRBV7-8 | . | TGTGCCAGCAGCTTAGCTGTGGGCCGTGAGCAGTTCTTC | CASSLAVGREQFF
. | TRBJ1-3 | TRBV3-1/TRBV3-2 | . | TGTGCCAGCAGCCCCAGATACTCTGGAAACACCATATATTTT | CASSPRYSGNTIYF
once | TRBJ1-1 | TRBV7-8 | . | TGTGCCAGCAGACCGAGATTGGGAGACAATGAAGCTTTCTTT | CASRPRLGDNEAFF
once | TRBJ2-4 | TRBV19 | . | TGTGCCAGTAGTATAGTCAGGATGACGAGTAACATTCAGTACTTC | CASSIVRMTSNIQYF
. | TRBJ1-1 | TRBV29-1 | . | TGCAGCGTCTACGAACCAGGAGAAGCTTTCTTT | CSVYEPGEAFF
. | TRBJ1-1 | TRBV4-3 | . | TGCGCCAGCAGCCAAGAACCAGTCACTGAAGCTTTCTTT | CASSQEPVTEAFF
. | TRBJ1-1 | TRBV11-2 | . | TGTGCCAGCAGCCAAAGAGCAGGTCGGACTGAAGCTTTCTTT | CASSQRAGRTEAFF
. | TRBJ1-6 | TRBV27 | TRBD1 | TGTGCCAGCAGTCCCTACCCAACAGGGGGGGATTCACCCCTCCACTTT | CASSPYPTGGDSPLHF
. | TRBJ2-5 | TRBV10-2 | . | TGCGCCAGCAGTGCAGGACTCCCAGAGACCCAGTACTTC | CASSAGLPETQYF
. | TRBJ2-7 | TRBV7-2 | TRBD2 | TGTGCCAGCAGCTTAGCGGCTAGCGGGAGTCCATACGAGCAGTACTTC | CASSLAASGSPYEQYF
once | TRBJ1-2 | TRBV7-2 | . | TGTGCCAGCAGCGCACAGGGTGTCGACTATGGCTACACCTTC | CASSAQGVDYGYTF
. | TRBJ2-2 | TRBV14 | . | TGTGCCAGCAGCCAAGGACTCTGGACACCGAACACCGGGGAGCTGTTTTTT | CASSQGLWTPNTGELFF
. | TRBJ1-2 | TRBV6-5 | TRBD1 | TGTGCCAGCACCGGGACAGGGATCTATGGCTACACCTTC | CASTGTGIYGYTF
. | TRBJ1-1 | TRBV29-1 | . | TGCAGCGTTGATGGCCGTCTGAACACTGAAGCTTTCTTT | CSVDGRLNTEAFF
. | TRBJ1-1 | TRBV29-1 | . | TGCAGCGTTCGGGTGAACACTGAAGCTTTCTTT | CSVRVNTEAFF
. | TRBJ2-7 | TRBV18 | TRBD1 | TGTGCCAGCTCACCGGGACAGGGCTCCTACGAGCAGTACTTC | CASSPGQGSYEQYF
. | TRBJ1-3 | TRBV7-6 | . | TGTGCCAGCAGCAACCTACCACCGGGTGGGGGAAACACCATATATTTT | CASSNLPPGGGNTIYF
. | TRBJ2-3 | TRBV5-4 | TRBD2 | TGTGCCAGCAGCTTGGGACTAGCGGGGGGGCAAGCAGATACGCAGTATTTT | CASSLGLAGGQADTQYF
. | TRBJ2-7 | TRBV2 | TRBD2 | TGTGCCAGCAGCGGACTAGCCGGGAACTACGAGCAGTACTTC | CASSGLAGNYEQYF
. | TRBJ2-1 | TRBV27 | TRBD2 | TGTGCCAGCAGTTTATCTTCCAGCGGGGCCTACAATGAGCAGTTCTTC | CASSLSSSGAYNEQFF
few | TRBJ2-3 | TRBV7-2 | TRBD2 | TGTGCCACCTCGCCCCAGCGGGGAACAGATACGCAGTATTTT | CATSPQRGTDTQYF
. | TRBJ1-1 | TRBV16 | . | TGTGCCAGCAGCCCCAGAGACAAAGACACTGAAGCTTTCTTT | CASSPRDKDTEAFF
once | TRBJ2-1 | TRBV6-1 | TRBD2 | TGTGCCAGCAGTGATCGAGCGGGGGATAGGTATGAGCAGTTCTTC | CASSDRAGDRYEQFF
few | TRBJ2-1 | TRBV30 | TRBD1 | TGTGCCTGGGCCATGGGACAGGGGGGTAGTGAGCAGTTCTTC | CAWAMGQGGSEQFF
. | TRBJ1-2 | TRBV7-2 | TRBD1 | TGTGCCAGCAGCTTACGACAGGGGGGAAACTATGGCTACACCTTC | CASSLRQGGNYGYTF
few | TRBJ1-2 | TRBV30 | . | TGTGCCTGGAGTGTAAGGGGTGGTGGCTACACCTTC | CAWSVRGGGYTF
. | TRBJ1-2 | TRBV30 | TRBD1 | TGTGCCTGGAGTGTACAGGGGGCGCCCGGCTACACCTTC | CAWSVQGAPGYTF
. | TRBJ2-7 | TRBV10-3 | TRBD2 | TGTGCCATCACTCCGGGAGCGGGAGAAGATTCACGGGAGCAGTACTTC | CAITPGAGEDSREQYF
few | TRBJ1-3 | TRBV4-1 | . | TGCGCCAGCAGCCGGGACACCTCTAACGCTGGAAACACCATATATTTT | CASSRDTSNAGNTIYF
once | TRBJ1-1 | TRBV25-1 | TRBD1 | TGTGCCAGCAGTCGAGATGGGTCCAGGGGGACTGAAGCTTTCTTT | CASSRDGSRGTEAFF
. | TRBJ1-3 | TRBV6-5 | TRBD1 | TGTGCCGCCGGACAGGGTTCGTCTGGAAACACCATATATTTT | CAAGQGSSGNTIYF
. | TRBJ2-1 | TRBV16 | TRBD2 | TGTGCCAGCAGCCCCGAACTAGCGGGAGAAGGGGAGCAGTTCTTC | CASSPELAGEGEQFF
. | TRBJ1-2 | TRBV27 | . | TGTGCCAGCAGCCCGGGATTCGGGTGGGGAGGCTACACCTTC | CASSPGFGWGGYTF
. | TRBJ2-1 | TRBV27 | . | TGTGCCAGCAGTCCTATTCCACGGTATCGCAATGAGCAGTTCTTC | CASSPIPRYRNEQFF
. | TRBJ1-5 | TRBV24-1 | TRBD1 | TGTGCCACCAGTGGCACACCGGGACAGGGGGGCGGCAATCAGCCCCAGCATTTT | CATSGTPGQGGGNQPQHF
. | TRBJ2-2 | TRBV11-2 | TRBD1 | TGTGCCAGCAGCTTAGGAGCAGGGGGAAATGTTCCTACCGGGGAGCTGTTTTTT | CASSLGAGGNVPTGELFF
. | TRBJ2-1 | TRBV19 | TRBD2 | TGTGCCAGTGGGACTAGCGGGGGGTTCTACAATGAGCAGTTCTTC | CASGTSGGFYNEQFF
. | TRBJ1-1 | TRBV7-8 | TRBD1 | TGTGCCAGCAGCCAAATACAGGGGATGAACACTGAAGCTTTCTTT | CASSQIQGMNTEAFF
. | TRBJ2-2 | TRBV6-5 | . | TGTGCCAGCAGTTACCAGGCAGGAACCGGGGAGCTGTTTTTT | CASSYQAGTGELFF
once | TRBJ1-4 | TRBV7-9 | TRBD1 | TGTGCCAGCAGCTTAGTCCGGGACAGGGAAAAACTGTTTTTT | CASSLVRDREKLFF
. | TRBJ2-7 | TRBV7-9 | . | TGTGCCAGCAGCACCAGCAAGCGGGCTCCCTACGAGCAGTACTTC | CASSTSKRAPYEQYF
. | TRBJ2-7 | TRBV11-3 | TRBD1 | TGTGCCAGCAGCCCCCGACAGGGGGCGTACGAGCAGTACTTC | CASSPRQGAYEQYF
. | TRBJ1-4 | TRBV12-3/TRBV12-4 | . | TGTGCCAGCAGCCACCCGGGGGGTGAAAAACTGTTTTTT | CASSHPGGEKLFF
. | TRBJ2-3 | TRBV18 | TRBD1 | TGTGCCAGCTCACCGCAAATATCGGGACAGATCAGCACAGATACGCAGTATTTT | CASSPQISGQISTDTQYF
once | TRBJ1-2 | TRBV7-9 | TRBD1 | TGTGCCAGCAGCATAGCGGACAGGGGATCCTATGGCTACACCTTC | CASSIADRGSYGYTF
once | TRBJ1-5 | TRBV27 | TRBD1 | TGTGCCAGCAGTTACAGGGGTGGGCAGCCCCAGCATTTT | CASSYRGGQPQHF
. | TRBJ1-5 | TRBV4-1 | TRBD1 | TGCGCCAGCAGCCAAGAGGGGACAGGGTATGATCAGCCCCAGCATTTT | CASSQEGTGYDQPQHF
. | TRBJ2-1 | TRBV9 | . | TGTGCCAGCAGCGTAGGGGGCGTGAGTGAGCAGTTCTTC | CASSVGGVSEQFF
. | TRBJ1-2 | TRBV6-6 | . | TGTGCCAGCAGTTACGCGACAGCCTATGGCTACACCTTC | CASSYATAYGYTF
. | TRBJ2-3 | TRBV14 | . | TGTGCCAGCAGCCTCTTTCTGGCGGCAGATACGCAGTATTTT | CASSLFLAADTQYF
. | TRBJ1-6 | TRBV19 | TRBD1 | TGTGCCAGTAAGGGACAGGGGAGTTCACCCCTCCACTTT | CASKGQGSSPLHF
. | TRBJ2-7 | TRBV28 | . | TGTGCCAGCAGTTCCCCCGGACAGGGAGGGGGAGGGGAGCAGTACTTC | CASSSPGQGGGGEQYF
. | TRBJ1-1 | TRBV7-9 | . | TGTGCCAGCAGTTTCTCCGGGACATTCGAAGCTTTCTTT | CASSFSGTFEAFF
. | TRBJ2-1 | TRBV19 | TRBD1 | TGTGCCAGTAGTATGACAGGGCCTTGGGGTGAGCAGTTCTTC | CASSMTGPWGEQFF
. | TRBJ1-2 | TRBV5-1 | . | TGCGCCAGCAGCTTTGACCTAGGCGGCTATGGCTACACCTTC | CASSFDLGGYGYTF
. | TRBJ2-3 | TRBV3-1/TRBV3-2 | . | TGTGCCAGCAGGGGGCTAAGCACAGATACGCAGTATTTT | CASRGLSTDTQYF
. | TRBJ1-5 | TRBV19 | . | TGTGCCAGTAGTACCGACACCGATAGCAATCAGCCCCAGCATTTT | CASSTDTDSNQPQHF
. | TRBJ2-3 | TRBV5-4 | TRBD2 | TGTGCCAGCAGACTAGCGGGAGTGGATACGCAGTATTTT | CASRLAGVDTQYF
few | TRBJ1-2 | TRBV7-3 | . | TGTGCCAGCAGATTCAGGGACAATGGCTACACCTTC | CASRFRDNGYTF